The 18 T cell receptor beta chains below come from one sample, sequenced in a study of CD8 T cells in ankylosing spondylitis. General observations from the study: A TCR beta motif of under ten highly homologous variants appeared characteristic of ankylosing spondylitis blood.

Their recognized antigens are unknown. TCRdb fed the 5' RACE reads into MiXCR, producing one record per CDR3 protein. This sample has 670,000 or so distinct CDR3 sequences, with around 19% found just once. Sample: blood, either unsorted or a sorted T cell fraction (not recorded which). The receptors shown here come from a male donor with ankylosing spondylitis.

The genes are TRBV30 and TRBJ2-7, with 9 bases identical to TRBD2. CDR3 size: 13 residues. CDR1 and CDR2 (germline): GTSNPN, SVGIG (reference sequence). Germline trimming cut 4 bases from V and 3 bases from J; bases unmatched to any gene: 4. DNA for the CDR3: TGTGCCTGGAATAGACTAGCGGTCTACGAGCAGTACTTC. Encoded protein: CAWNRLAVYEQYF. Supplemented by reference TRBV30 and TRBJ2-7, the full variable domain reads SQTIHQWPATLVQPVGSPLSLECTVEGTSNPNLYWYRQAAGRGLQLLFYSVGIGQISSEVPQNLSASRPQDRQFILSSKKLLLSDSGFYLCAWNRLAVYEQYFGPGTRLTVT.

This clonotype has only a few counts. The chain joins TRBV28 to TRBJ1-4; D uncertain. CDR1 and CDR2 (germline): MDHEN, SYDVKM. The CDR3 length is 16 residues. The V end lost 4 bases, the J end lost 0 bases, and 12 bases lay between the germline ends. The CDR3 DNA reads as TGTGCCAGCAGTTCCCCCCGGGCAGCAACTAATGAAAAACTGTTTTTT. As protein: CASSSPRAATNEKLFF. Supplemented by reference TRBV28 and TRBJ1-4, the full variable domain reads DVKVTQSSRYLVKRTGEKVFLECVQDMDHENMFWYRQDPGLGLRLIYFSYDVKMKEKGDIPEGYSVSREKKERFSLILESASTNQTSMYLCASSSPRAATNEKLFFGSGTQLSVL.

This chain joins TRBV7-8 and TRBJ2-1; D uncertain. V gave up 5 bases and J gave up 9 bases, with 14 bases separating them. There are 13 residues in the CDR3. Germline-derived CDR1 and CDR2 are SGHVS and FQNEAQ. This CDR3 reads CASSLRPRLEQFF. The CDR3 nucleotides read TGTGCCAGCAGCCTTCGTCCCCGGCTTGAGCAGTTCTTC.

This chain uses TRBV11-2 with TRBJ1-1; 9 bases fit TRBD1. The CDR3 spans 18 residues. Trimming cost V 5 bases and J 3 bases; bases outside gene matches: 16. Germline V CDR1 and CDR2: SGHAT, FQNNGV. The CDR3, as DNA: TGTGCCAGCAGCCACCTTGGGACAGGGACGGTTTTTGACACTGAAGCTTTCTTT. Its translation: CASSHLGTGTVFDTEAFF.

The CDR3 region is CSAKRTGTETQYF. CDR3 DNA: TGCAGTGCTAAACGGACAGGGACGGAGACCCAGTACTTC. The gene calls are TRBV20-1 and TRBJ2-5; 8 positions match TRBD1. The germline V gene encodes CDR1 DFQATT and CDR2 SNEGSKA (reference sequence). V was clipped by 4 bases and J by 5 bases; unmatched bases: 6. This CDR3 is 13 amino acids long.

This clonotype appeared a few times. The chain has TRBV7-6 and TRBJ1-5; D is uncertain. Germline loops: CDR1 SGHVS, CDR2 FNYEAQ. The V end lost 5 bases, the J end lost 7 bases, and 12 bases lay between the germline ends. The CDR3 loop spans 13 amino acids. The CDR3 bases are TGTGCCAGCAGCGTAGGGTCTGGGCAGCCCCAGCATTTT. Its protein product is CASSVGSGQPQHF.

The rearrangement uses TRBV7-9 and TRBJ1-2; D ambiguous. Trimming removed 6 bases from V and 6 bases from J, with 20 bases in between. There are 15 residues in the CDR3. Germline-derived CDR1 and CDR2 are SEHNR and FQNEAQ (reference sequence). CDR3 protein: CASSQSQEEGHGYTF. Here the CDR3 DNA reads TGTGCCAGCAGTCAAAGTCAGGAGGAAGGCCATGGCTACACCTTC.

This clonotype was found many times. This chain connects TRBV29-1 to TRBJ2-3; 12 bases line up with TRBD2. V was pared by 4 bases and J by 6 bases, with 2 bases of the junction left unmatched. Germline assignment: CDR1 SQVTM and CDR2 ANQGSEA. CDR3 length: 13 residues. The chain's CDR3 is CSVGTSGMDTQYF. CDR3 nucleotide sequence: TGCAGCGTTGGGACTAGCGGGATGGATACGCAGTATTTT.

The gene calls are TRBV7-9 and TRBJ1-2, with a tentative D call TRBD1 (5 bases). Germline loops: CDR1 SEHNR, CDR2 FQNEAQ (reference sequence). The CDR3 sequence is 14 residues long. Deletions cut 5 bases from V and 8 bases from J, with 18 bases between. The CDR3 bases are TGTGCCAGCAGCCAGGCCGGGACCACGGGGGGCTACACCTTC. Protein: CASSQAGTTGGYTF.

This clonotype has more than one count but fewer than ten. The V and J genes are TRBV4-1 and TRBJ2-1, with D perhaps being TRBD1 or TRBD2 (6 bases each). The ends were cut back, 0 bases at V and 3 bases at J, with 15 bases in the middle. The CDR3 has 17 residues. Germline-derived CDR1 and CDR2 are MGHRA and YSYEKL. The CDR3 here is CASSQESGGAIYNEQFF. As DNA, the CDR3 is TGCGCCAGCAGCCAAGAATCCGGGGGCGCTATCTACAATGAGCAGTTCTTC.

The gene calls are TRBV2 and TRBJ2-5; D is unresolved. There are 15 residues in the CDR3. Germline V lookup: CDR1 SNHLY, CDR2 FYNNEI. V was trimmed by 3 bases and J by 4 bases, leaving 15 bases between them. This CDR3 reads CASSEDQSMGETQYF. CDR3 DNA sequence: TGTGCCAGCAGTGAGGACCAATCGATGGGAGAGACCCAGTACTTC.

This clonotype has more than one count but fewer than ten. The J gene is TRBJ2-5, the V gene TRBV5-4; 14 bases agree with TRBD2. The trim removed 3 bases at V and 5 bases at J, leaving 9 bases unmatched. The germline CDR1 and CDR2 sequences are SGHNT and YYREEE (reference sequence). CDR3 size: 17 residues. CDR3: CASSSRLAGGPRETQYF. CDR3 nucleotide sequence: TGTGCCAGCAGCTCCCGACTAGCGGGGGGGCCTAGGGAGACCCAGTACTTC.

This clonotype was observed a handful of times. The V and J genes are TRBV20-1 and TRBJ2-1; no definite D call. The germline CDR1 and CDR2 sequences are DFQATT and SNEGSKA (reference sequence). V lost 5 bases, J lost 6 bases, and 11 bases lay in between. The CDR3 is 12 amino acids. CDR3 sequence reads: CSAPTDGNEQFF. For the CDR3, the DNA is TGCAGTGCTCCTACAGACGGCAATGAGCAGTTCTTC.

This clonotype appeared many times. The CDR3 loop is CASSQLSGRSGADTQYF. DNA for the CDR3: TGTGCCAGCAGCCAATTGAGCGGGAGGAGTGGGGCAGATACGCAGTATTTT. The chain joins TRBV4-2 to TRBJ2-3; 9 bases match TRBD2. The CDR3 loop spans 17 amino acids. Germline V gives CDR1 LGHNA, CDR2 YNFKEQ. V shed 2 bases and J 4 bases; nucleotides not matched to a gene: 10.

V and J are TRBV7-8 and TRBJ2-7; D possibly matches TRBD1 or TRBD2 (5 bases each). Trimming cost V 0 bases and J 7 bases, with 13 bases left between them. The germline V gene encodes CDR1 SGHVS and CDR2 FQNEAQ. CDR3 length: 14 amino acids. For the CDR3, the DNA is TGTGCCAGCAGCTTAGCGGGTGGGACGGGGGAGCAGTACTTC. Protein sequence: CASSLAGGTGEQYF.

This clonotype was found once. The chain employs TRBV29-1 and TRBJ1-3; weak D call: TRBD1 (5 bases). The CDR3 runs 14 residues. Germline CDR1 SQVTM, CDR2 ANQGSEA. V lost 3 bases, J lost 0 bases, and 9 bases lay in between. As DNA, the CDR3 is TGCAGCGTTGACGCAGGGTCCTCTGGAAACACCATATATTTT. Its protein is CSVDAGSSGNTIYF.

The sample holds a few counts of this clonotype. V and J are TRBV5-1 and TRBJ1-1, with TRBD1 as a possible D gene (5 bases). This CDR3 has 14 amino acids. CDR1 SGHRS and CDR2 YFSETQ come from the germline V gene. Trimming removed 3 bases at V and 1 base at J, with 10 bases between. The CDR3 protein is CASSSPGPNTEAFF. In DNA form, the CDR3 reads TGCGCCAGCAGCTCACCGGGACCGAACACTGAAGCTTTCTTT.

J is TRBJ2-3 and V is TRBV6-5, with TRBD1 identical over 7 bases. The V gene end was trimmed by 1 base and the J gene end by 4 bases; junction bases not matched to a gene: 8. CDR1 and CDR2 (germline): MNHEY, SVGAGI. The CDR3 loop spans 16 amino acids. The CDR3 sequence is CASSYWTGVIPDTQYF. CDR3 DNA: TGTGCCAGCAGTTACTGGACAGGCGTCATCCCAGATACGCAGTATTTT.